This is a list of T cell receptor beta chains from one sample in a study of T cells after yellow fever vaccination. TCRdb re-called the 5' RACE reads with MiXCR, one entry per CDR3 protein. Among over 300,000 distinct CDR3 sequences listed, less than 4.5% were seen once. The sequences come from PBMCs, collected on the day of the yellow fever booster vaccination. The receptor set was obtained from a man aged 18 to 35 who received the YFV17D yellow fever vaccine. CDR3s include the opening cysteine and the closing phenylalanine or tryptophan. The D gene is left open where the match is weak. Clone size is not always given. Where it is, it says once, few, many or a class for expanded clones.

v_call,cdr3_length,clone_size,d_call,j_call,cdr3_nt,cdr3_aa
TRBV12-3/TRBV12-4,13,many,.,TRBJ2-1,TGTGCCAGCAGCCCTAACTATCACAATGAGCAGTTCTTC,CASSPNYHNEQFF
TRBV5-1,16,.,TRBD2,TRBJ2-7,TGCGCCAGCAGCTTTACTAGCGGGGTTAACTCCTACGAGCAGTACTTC,CASSFTSGVNSYEQYF
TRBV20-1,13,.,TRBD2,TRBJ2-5,TGCAGTGCTAGGGGTTTTAGCGGGGTAACCCAGTACTTC,CSARGFSGVTQYF
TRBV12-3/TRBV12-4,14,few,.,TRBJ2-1,TGTGCCAGCAGTACGCGACAGGTCGGCAATGAGCAGTTCTTC,CASSTRQVGNEQFF
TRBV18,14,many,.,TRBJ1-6,TGTGCCAGCTCCGAAGGCGGAGTCGATTCACCCCTCCACTTT,CASSEGGVDSPLHF
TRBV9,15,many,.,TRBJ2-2,TGTGCCAGCAGCGTGGCCCCCGGGACCACCGGGGAGCTGTTTTTT,CASSVAPGTTGELFF
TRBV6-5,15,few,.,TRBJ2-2,TGTGCCAGCATTCTCAGGGCCGAGGGCACCGGGGAGCTGTTTTTT,CASILRAEGTGELFF
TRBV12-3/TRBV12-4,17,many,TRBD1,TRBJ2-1,TGTGCCAGCAGTCAGGGACAGGGACCAGGCTCCTACAATGAGCAGTTCTTC,CASSQGQGPGSYNEQFF
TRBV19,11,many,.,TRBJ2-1,TGTGCCGCCGCCCGGGGCAATGAGCAGTTCTTC,CAAARGNEQFF
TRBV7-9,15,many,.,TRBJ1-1,TGTGCCAGCAGCTTAGTCGGCAGGGGAGGAACTGAAGCTTTCTTT,CASSLVGRGGTEAFF
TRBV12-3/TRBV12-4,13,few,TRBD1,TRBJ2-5,TGTGCCAGCAGGGGGACAGGGGTAGGGACCCAGTACTTC,CASRGTGVGTQYF
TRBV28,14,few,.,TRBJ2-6,TGTGCCACCATGCGACAGACTGGGGCCAACGTCCTGACTTTC,CATMRQTGANVLTF
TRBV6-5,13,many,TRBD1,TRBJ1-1,TGTGCCAGCAGGTCACAGGGGGCTTCGAGAGCTTTCTTT,CASRSQGASRAFF
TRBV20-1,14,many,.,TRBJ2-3,TGCAGTGCTAGAGTAGCATCTAGCACAGATACGCAGTATTTT,CSARVASSTDTQYF
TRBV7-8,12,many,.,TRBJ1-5,TGTGCCAGCAGCATGACCAATCAGCCCCAGCATTTT,CASSMTNQPQHF
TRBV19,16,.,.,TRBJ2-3,TGTGCCAGTAGTAATCGTGGACCGATGAGCACAGATACGCAGTATTTT,CASSNRGPMSTDTQYF
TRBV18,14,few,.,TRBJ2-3,TGTGCCAGCTCACGCCAGTACGGGTTCGATACGCAGTATTTT,CASSRQYGFDTQYF
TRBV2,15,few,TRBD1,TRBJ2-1,TGTGCCAGCAGTGAAGACCGGGACAGCTACAATGAGCAGTTCTTC,CASSEDRDSYNEQFF
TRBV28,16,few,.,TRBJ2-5,TGTGCCAGCATTTCCCCCCGGCAGGGGCATCAGAAGACCCAGTACTTC,CASISPRQGHQKTQYF
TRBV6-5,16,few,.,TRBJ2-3,TGTGCCAGCAGTTACTCGAGCAGGGGACCGACAGATACGCAGTATTTT,CASSYSSRGPTDTQYF
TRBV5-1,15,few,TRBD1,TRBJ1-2,TGCGCCAGCAGCTCCGAACTGGACAGGGGCTATGGCTACACCTTC,CASSSELDRGYGYTF
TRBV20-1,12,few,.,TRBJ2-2,TGCAGTGCTAGAGTAATGCCCGGGGAGCTGTTTTTT,CSARVMPGELFF
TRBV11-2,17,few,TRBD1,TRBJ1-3,TGTGCCAGCAGCCGACCGGGGGACAGGGGGCCTGGAAACACCATATATTTT,CASSRPGDRGPGNTIYF
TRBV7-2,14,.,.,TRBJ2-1,TGTGCCAGTTTTGCCGGGACCGTTAGCCTTGAGCAGTTCTTC,CASFAGTVSLEQFF
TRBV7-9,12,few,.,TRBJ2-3,TGTGCCAGCAGCTTAGACAAAGATACGCAGTATTTT,CASSLDKDTQYF
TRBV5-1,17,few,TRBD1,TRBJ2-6,TGCGCCAGCAGCTCAGGACAGGGGATGGCTGGGGCCAACGTCCTGACTTTC,CASSSGQGMAGANVLTF
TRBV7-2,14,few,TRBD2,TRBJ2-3,TGTGCCAGCAGCTTACTAGCGGTCGGAGATACGCAGTATTTT,CASSLLAVGDTQYF
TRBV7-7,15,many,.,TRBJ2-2,TGTGCTAGCAGCGGGGGGACAGGGTTCACCGGGGAGCTGTTTTTT,CASSGGTGFTGELFF
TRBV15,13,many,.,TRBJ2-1,TGTGCCACCAGCAGAGACCACGGGTATGAGCAGTTCTTC,CATSRDHGYEQFF
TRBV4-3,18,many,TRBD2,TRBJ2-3,TGCGCCAGCAGCCCAGGCCCCCTAGCGGGGATTGGGACAGATACGCAGTATTTT,CASSPGPLAGIGTDTQYF
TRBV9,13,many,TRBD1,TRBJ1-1,TGTGCCAGCAGCTTCCGGACAGGCACTGAAGCTTTCTTT,CASSFRTGTEAFF
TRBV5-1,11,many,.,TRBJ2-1,TGCGCCAGCGGGAAGGAAAATGAGCAGTTCTTC,CASGKENEQFF
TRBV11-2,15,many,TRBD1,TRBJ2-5,TGTGCCAGCAGTAGGGGGGGGACAGGGGGAGAGACCCAGTACTTC,CASSRGGTGGETQYF
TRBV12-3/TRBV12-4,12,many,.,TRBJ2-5,TGTGCCAGCAGTTTTTCCGTGGGGACCCAGTACTTC,CASSFSVGTQYF
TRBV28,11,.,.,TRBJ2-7,TGTGCCAGCACCTTGAGCGGCGAGCAGTACTTC,CASTLSGEQYF
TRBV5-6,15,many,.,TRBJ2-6,TGTGCCAGCAGCTTGGGGACCTCTGGGGCCAACGTCCTGACTTTC,CASSLGTSGANVLTF
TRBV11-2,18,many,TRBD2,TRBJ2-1,TGTGCCAGCAGCCCCCCCCGAGGTCTAGCGGGGGTTTACAATGAGCAGTTCTTC,CASSPPRGLAGVYNEQFF
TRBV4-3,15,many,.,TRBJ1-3,TGCGCCAGCAGCCAAGGACAGCTGGGAGTGGACACCATATATTTT,CASSQGQLGVDTIYF
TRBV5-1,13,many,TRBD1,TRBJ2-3,TGCGCCAGCAGCTCAACAGGGGCAGATACGCAGTATTTT,CASSSTGADTQYF
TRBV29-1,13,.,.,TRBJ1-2,TGCAGCGTTGATTCCAGGGCCCACTATGGCTACACCTTC,CSVDSRAHYGYTF
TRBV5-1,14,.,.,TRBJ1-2,TGCGCCAGCAGCAGCGAGGGGCCGGGGCGCGGCTACACCTTC,CASSSEGPGRGYTF
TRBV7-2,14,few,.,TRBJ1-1,TGTGCCAGCAGATCTACCTCGCAAAGGACTGAAGCTTTCTTT,CASRSTSQRTEAFF
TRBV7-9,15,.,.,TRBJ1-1,TGTGCCAGCAGCTTAGGCCTAGGGGTGGAGACTGAAGCTTTCTTT,CASSLGLGVETEAFF
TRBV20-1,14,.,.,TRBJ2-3,TGCAGTCAATCTTACTCCCCTCCCTCAGATACGCAGTATTTT,CSQSYSPPSDTQYF
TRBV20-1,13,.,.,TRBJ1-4,TGCAGTGCCACTCAACGATTAAATGAAAAACTGTTTTTT,CSATQRLNEKLFF
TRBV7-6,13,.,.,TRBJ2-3,TGTGCCAGCAGCCCCACTAGCCTAGATACGCAGTATTTT,CASSPTSLDTQYF
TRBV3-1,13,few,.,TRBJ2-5,TGTGCCAGCGGGATTTGGCGCAAAGAGACCCAGTACTTC,CASGIWRKETQYF
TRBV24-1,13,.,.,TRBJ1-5,TGTGCCACCAGTGATTTGGTCAATCAGCCCCAGCATTTT,CATSDLVNQPQHF
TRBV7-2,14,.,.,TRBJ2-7,TGTGCCAGCAGCTTACCCCCCCTGTACTACGAGCAGTACTTC,CASSLPPLYYEQYF
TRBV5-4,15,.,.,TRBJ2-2,TGTGCCAGCAGCTTGTTGACAGGGAACACCGGGGAGCTGTTTTTT,CASSLLTGNTGELFF
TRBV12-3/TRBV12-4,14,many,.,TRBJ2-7,TGTGCCAGCAGTTTTACGGGATCCACCTACGAGCAGTACTTC,CASSFTGSTYEQYF
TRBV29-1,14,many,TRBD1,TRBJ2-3,TGCAGCGTTGTAATACAGGGGCAAACAGATACGCAGTATTTT,CSVVIQGQTDTQYF
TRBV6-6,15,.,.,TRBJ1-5,TGTGCCAGCAGGAGGACACATCGAGCGGATCAGCCCCAGCATTTT,CASRRTHRADQPQHF